This is a list of T cell receptor beta chains from one sample in a study of shared clonotypes between healthy human individuals. Some clones are missing from TCRdb's copy, which holds only in-frame ones; the method was immunoSEQ multiplex PCR. The table has 2 million to 3 million clones, approximately 93% seen once. Sequencing input: naive CD4+ T cells from PBMCs. These TCRs come from a young man in good health. Some clones in this sample may be carry-over from other donors' samples. Each CDR3 is given with its conserved first and last residue. Fields, in order: D gene, CDR3 length, J gene, clone size, V gene, CDR3 protein, CDR3 DNA. A D gene is named only where the DNA matches it firmly. Only part of the rows carry a size: once, few, many, or a class if the clone is expanded.

D: TRBD2
length: 16
J: TRBJ2-6
size: .
V: TRBV19
CDR3: CASSPRGGSGANVLTF
DNA: TGTGCCAGTAGTCCTCGGGGGGGCTCTGGGGCCAACGTCCTGACTTTC

D: .
length: 12
J: TRBJ2-5
size: .
V: TRBV27
CDR3: CASGWATETQYF
DNA: TGTGCCAGCGGATGGGCCACGGAGACCCAGTACTTC

D: .
length: 15
J: TRBJ2-7
size: .
V: TRBV18
CDR3: CASSPLSGYSYEQYF
DNA: TGTGCCAGCTCACCACTCTCAGGCTACTCCTACGAGCAGTACTTC

D: .
length: 18
J: TRBJ2-3
size: .
V: TRBV11-3
CDR3: CASSPSAGPGVQSDTQYF
DNA: TGTGCCAGCAGCCCTAGCGCCGGGCCCGGGGTACAATCAGATACGCAGTATTTT

D: TRBD1
length: 15
J: TRBJ2-7
size: .
V: TRBV19
CDR3: CASSIEAGGTGEQYF
DNA: TGTGCCAGTAGTATAGAGGCAGGGGGAACGGGAGAGCAGTACTTC

D: TRBD2
length: 15
J: TRBJ2-7
size: once
V: TRBV4-1
CDR3: CASSLISGTPYEQYF
DNA: TGCGCCAGCAGCCTTATTAGCGGGACCCCCTACGAGCAGTACTTC

D: .
length: 15
J: TRBJ1-5
size: few
V: TRBV4-1
CDR3: CASSQGGRSNQPQHF
DNA: TGCGCCAGCAGCCAAGGGGGCAGGAGCAATCAGCCCCAGCATTTT

D: .
length: 14
J: TRBJ2-2
size: .
V: TRBV2
CDR3: CASSEKRSTGELFF
DNA: TGTGCCAGCAGTGAGAAGCGGTCCACCGGGGAGCTGTTTTTT

D: .
length: 15
J: TRBJ2-7
size: .
V: TRBV10-3
CDR3: CAPSPGGANLNEQYF
DNA: TGTGCCCCTTCCCCCGGAGGGGCTAACTTAAACGAGCAGTACTTC

D: TRBD2
length: 18
J: TRBJ2-3
size: .
V: TRBV7-2
CDR3: CASSKLRTSGRAEDTQYF
DNA: TGTGCCAGCAGCAAACTTAGGACTAGCGGGAGGGCTGAGGATACGCAGTATTTT

D: .
length: 16
J: TRBJ1-1
size: .
V: TRBV5-1
CDR3: CASSPLEGNRNTEAFF
DNA: TGCGCCAGCAGCCCTCTGGAGGGGAACCGGAACACTGAAGCTTTCTTT

D: TRBD1
length: 15
J: TRBJ1-5
size: .
V: TRBV7-2
CDR3: CASSQDRGGYQPQHF
DNA: TGTGCCAGCAGCCAGGACAGGGGGGGGTATCAGCCCCAGCATTTT

D: .
length: 13
J: TRBJ1-4
size: .
V: TRBV27
CDR3: CASSLSKREKLFF
DNA: TGTGCCAGCAGTTTATCTAAGCGGGAAAAACTGTTTTTT

D: .
length: 15
J: TRBJ2-6
size: .
V: TRBV6-5
CDR3: CASSARRTGANVLTF
DNA: TGTGCCAGCAGTGCCCGAAGGACTGGGGCCAACGTCCTGACTTTC

D: .
length: 11
J: TRBJ2-7
size: .
V: TRBV18
CDR3: CASSPGQGQYF
DNA: TGTGCCAGCTCACCAGGGCAGGGGCAGTACTTC

D: .
length: 13
J: TRBJ2-7
size: .
V: TRBV5-1
CDR3: CASSPEGGYEQYF
DNA: TGCGCCAGCAGCCCCGAGGGGGGGTACGAGCAGTACTTC

D: .
length: 14
J: TRBJ2-1
size: .
V: TRBV2
CDR3: CASTREARYNEQFF
DNA: TGTGCCAGCACAAGGGAGGCCCGCTACAATGAGCAGTTCTTC

D: TRBD1
length: 15
J: TRBJ1-5
size: .
V: TRBV11-2
CDR3: CASSQGTGYNQPQHF
DNA: TGTGCCAGCAGCCAAGGGACAGGGTATAATCAGCCCCAGCATTTT

D: TRBD1
length: 16
J: TRBJ1-1
size: .
V: TRBV11-2
CDR3: CASSRWDRVRDTEAFF
DNA: TGTGCCAGCAGCCGCTGGGACAGGGTACGGGACACTGAAGCTTTCTTT

D: .
length: 14
J: TRBJ2-3
size: .
V: TRBV6-5
CDR3: CASSYRPLVDTQYF
DNA: TGTGCCAGCAGTTACCGGCCCCTGGTGGATACGCAGTATTTT

D: .
length: 16
J: TRBJ2-7
size: .
V: TRBV6-6
CDR3: CASRPPPGFPSYEQYF
DNA: TGTGCCAGCAGACCTCCCCCCGGGTTTCCTTCCTACGAGCAGTACTTC

D: TRBD2
length: 19
J: TRBJ2-1
size: .
V: TRBV5-1
CDR3: CASSPGGLAGVNSYNEQFF
DNA: TGCGCCAGCAGCCCGGGGGGTCTAGCGGGAGTGAACTCCTACAATGAGCAGTTCTTC

D: .
length: 17
J: TRBJ2-7
size: .
V: TRBV5-1
CDR3: CASSPGHPGRLDYEQYF
DNA: TGCGCCAGCAGCCCGGGACATCCGGGACGGCTGGACTACGAGCAGTACTTC

D: .
length: 15
J: TRBJ1-5
size: .
V: TRBV6-1
CDR3: CASSEGGGGGQPQHF
DNA: TGTGCCAGCAGTGAAGGCGGAGGGGGGGGTCAGCCCCAGCATTTT

D: .
length: 14
J: TRBJ1-2
size: .
V: TRBV1
CDR3: CTSRVGGAIYGYTF
DNA: TGCACCAGCAGGGTTGGGGGGGCTATCTATGGCTACACCTTC

D: .
length: 14
J: TRBJ2-7
size: .
V: TRBV5-1
CDR3: CASSKSGRVEEQYF
DNA: TGTGCCAGCAGCAAGAGCGGCAGGGTCGAGGAGCAGTACTTC

D: .
length: 17
J: TRBJ2-7
size: .
V: TRBV28
CDR3: CASSLPGRGPTSYEQYF
DNA: TGTGCCAGCAGTCTCCCTGGGCGGGGGCCCACATCCTACGAGCAGTACTTC

D: .
length: 13
J: TRBJ2-5
size: .
V: TRBV6-6
CDR3: CATQLTGSETQYF
DNA: TGTGCCACCCAGTTAACGGGCTCGGAGACCCAGTACTTC

D: .
length: 13
J: TRBJ2-7
size: .
V: TRBV27
CDR3: CASSPSGGVEQYF
DNA: TGTGCCAGCTCGCCCTCCGGGGGTGTCGAGCAGTACTTC

D: .
length: 14
J: TRBJ1-6
size: .
V: TRBV2
CDR3: CASRVRSAGSPLHF
DNA: TGTGCCAGCAGGGTTAGATCCGCGGGATCACCCCTCCACTTT

D: TRBD2
length: 17
J: TRBJ2-3
size: .
V: TRBV15
CDR3: CATSTRLAGGVTDTQYF
DNA: TGTGCCACCAGCACCAGACTAGCGGGAGGGGTGACAGATACGCAGTATTTT

D: .
length: 15
J: TRBJ2-3
size: .
V: TRBV28
CDR3: CASSFGVGSEYAQYF
DNA: TGTGCCAGCAGTTTTGGTGTCGGGAGCGAGTATGCGCAGTATTTT

D: .
length: 12
J: TRBJ1-1
size: once
V: TRBV4-2
CDR3: CASSRLNTEAFF
DNA: TGTGCCAGCAGCCGTCTGAACACTGAAGCTTTCTTT

D: TRBD1
length: 14
J: TRBJ2-7
size: .
V: TRBV5-1
CDR3: CASSRGQAFYEQYF
DNA: TGCGCCAGCAGCAGGGGGCAGGCGTTCTACGAGCAGTACTTC

D: .
length: 15
J: TRBJ2-7
size: .
V: TRBV7-9
CDR3: CASSLRQRPSYEQYF
DNA: TGTGCCAGCAGCTTAAGACAGAGGCCTTCGTACGAGCAGTACTTC

D: .
length: 13
J: TRBJ2-3
size: .
V: TRBV29-1
CDR3: CSARQDGTDTQYF
DNA: TGCAGCGCCAGACAGGATGGCACAGATACGCAGTATTTT

D: .
length: 14
J: TRBJ1-2
size: .
V: TRBV28
CDR3: CASSQGMPNYGYTF
DNA: TGTGCCAGCAGCCAGGGGATGCCTAACTATGGCTACACCTTC

D: .
length: 13
J: TRBJ2-1
size: .
V: TRBV4-1
CDR3: CASSQDLPNEQFF
DNA: TGCGCCAGCAGCCAAGATCTCCCGAATGAGCAGTTCTTC

D: .
length: 14
J: TRBJ1-2
size: .
V: TRBV6-5
CDR3: CASRDRDGNYGYTF
DNA: TGTGCCAGCAGGGACCGGGACGGCAACTATGGCTACACCTTC

D: TRBD2
length: 18
J: TRBJ2-3
size: .
V: TRBV7-2
CDR3: CASSLVRLAGGWTDTQYF
DNA: TGTGCCAGCAGCTTAGTAAGGCTAGCGGGAGGATGGACAGATACGCAGTATTTT

D: TRBD1
length: 17
J: TRBJ1-5
size: .
V: TRBV6-1
CDR3: CASSDKALDRVNQPQHF
DNA: TGTGCCAGCAGTGACAAAGCGTTGGACAGGGTAAATCAGCCCCAGCATTTT

D: .
length: 14
J: TRBJ1-2
size: .
V: TRBV4-1
CDR3: CASSQGQTNYGYTF
DNA: TGCGCCAGCAGCCAAGGACAGACCAACTATGGCTACACCTTC

D: .
length: 12
J: TRBJ2-4
size: .
V: TRBV7-2
CDR3: CASSLVGNIQYF
DNA: TGTGCCAGCAGCTTAGTTGGGAACATTCAGTACTTC

D: TRBD2
length: 13
J: TRBJ2-7
size: once
V: TRBV28
CDR3: CASRLAGYYEQYF
DNA: TGTGCCAGCAGACTAGCGGGATACTACGAGCAGTACTTC

D: TRBD2
length: 13
J: TRBJ2-1
size: .
V: TRBV7-9
CDR3: CASSLLAGIQQFF
DNA: TGTGCCAGCAGCTTACTAGCGGGTATCCAGCAGTTCTTC

D: TRBD2
length: 14
J: TRBJ2-7
size: .
V: TRBV28
CDR3: CASSLGLAGYEQYF
DNA: TGTGCCAGCAGTTTGGGGCTAGCGGGGTACGAGCAGTACTTC

D: .
length: 12
J: TRBJ1-6
size: .
V: TRBV28
CDR3: CASSGNNSPLHF
DNA: TGTGCCAGCAGTGGAAATAATTCACCCCTCCACTTT

D: TRBD1
length: 15
J: TRBJ2-1
size: .
V: TRBV6-1
CDR3: CASSDRVKAYNEQFF
DNA: TGTGCCAGCAGCGACAGGGTTAAAGCCTACAATGAGCAGTTCTTC

D: TRBD2
length: 15
J: TRBJ2-5
size: .
V: TRBV6-5
CDR3: CAGSYNRAGGETQYF
DNA: TGTGCCGGCAGTTACAACCGAGCGGGAGGGGAGACCCAGTACTTC

D: .
length: 12
J: TRBJ2-3
size: few
V: TRBV28
CDR3: CASSLSTDTQYF
DNA: TGTGCCAGCAGTTTATCCACAGATACGCAGTATTTT

D: .
length: 15
J: TRBJ1-4
size: .
V: TRBV7-2
CDR3: CASSSYRVVGEKLFF
DNA: TGTGCCAGCAGCTCCTACAGGGTTGTTGGTGAAAAACTGTTTTTT

D: TRBD2
length: 14
J: TRBJ2-7
size: .
V: TRBV28
CDR3: CASRGAGQTYEQYF
DNA: TGTGCCAGCAGAGGAGCGGGGCAGACCTACGAGCAGTACTTC

D: TRBD1
length: 15
J: TRBJ1-6
size: .
V: TRBV6-5
CDR3: CASTDSGGGNSPLHF
DNA: TGTGCCAGCACCGATTCAGGGGGCGGAAATTCACCCCTCCACTTT

D: .
length: 13
J: TRBJ2-7
size: .
V: TRBV6-1
CDR3: CASSERAPYEQYF
DNA: TGTGCCAGCAGTGAAAGAGCTCCCTACGAGCAGTACTTC

D: .
length: 11
J: TRBJ2-7
size: .
V: TRBV20-1
CDR3: CSARDTHEQYF
DNA: TGCAGTGCTAGAGATACCCACGAGCAGTACTTC